The following is a T cell receptor (beta chain) sequence with its context. The antigen remains unidentified. The data derive from a study of cytomegalovirus exposure and HLA in healthy donors. Overall study: A previous analysis identified around 120 million unique TCR beta sequences derived from roughly 180 million T cells.

With 60 Vbeta and 13 Jbeta primers, the PCR was carried out. Sequencing used immunoSEQ multiplex PCR; TCRdb keeps in-frame clones, though not all of them. The repertoire consists of some 190,000 clones, with about four fifths occurring once and the leading ten covering roughly 2%. Regarding the study as a whole: According to the study, 150 to 200 TCR beta chains were cytomegalovirus-associated. Diagnosis of cytomegalovirus status made by the classifier reportedly showed high specificity and sensitivity.

This TCR was recovered from a woman in her twenties or thirties in good health and CMV-seronegative. The material sequenced was PBMCs.

The CDR3 sequence: CASSPGRRNGVQPQHF. The CDR3 DNA sequence: TGTGCCAGCAGCCCAGGTCGGCGCAATGGTGTTCAGCCCCAGCATTTT. The chain links TRBV7-2 to TRBJ1-5; D ambiguous. Germline V gene data show CDR1 as SGHTA and CDR2 as FQGNSA. The CDR3 spans 16 residues. Trimming removed 5 bases at V and 6 bases at J, with 20 bases between.